Listed here are 29 T cell receptor beta chains from one sample, sequenced in a study of metastatic and nonmetastatic thyroid tumors. All patients reached thyroid surgery having received no treatment beforehand. TCRdb called clones again from the PCR reads with MiXCR. The sample carries over 10,000 clones, approximately 33% recorded once. The sequencing input was tumor tissue. Source of these receptors: a male donor with papillary thyroid cancer or a benign thyroid nodule (not recorded which). Some clones in this sample may be carry-over from other donors' samples.

The chain joins TRBV7-9 to TRBJ2-7, with D tentatively TRBD1 or TRBD2 (6 bases each). CDR1 and CDR2 (germline): SEHNR, FQNEAQ (reference sequence). The CDR3 consists of 14 residues. The V gene lost 2 bases and the J gene lost 4 bases, with 12 bases spanning the gap. The DNA of the CDR3 is TGTGCCAGCAGCTTACCGGGGGCTCTTTACGAGCAGTACTTC. Its translation is CASSLPGALYEQYF.

Notes on this clone: Sequence at one end of the junction differs from germline and may be a read error. The V call is TRBV28, the J call TRBJ1-5, with D unclear. The germline gives CDR1 MDHEN, CDR2 SYDVKM. This CDR3 is 15 amino acids long. DNA of the CDR3: TGTGCCAGCAGCTCCCGGTGGAAGGGCCATCAGCCCCATCATTTT. This codes for CASSSRWKGHQPHHF.

This clone rates as medium-sized. The gene calls are TRBV6-5 and TRBJ2-2; D is undetermined. Deletions cut 0 bases from V and 4 bases from J, with 9 bases between. This CDR3 spans 15 amino acids. Germline-derived CDR1 and CDR2 are MNHEY and SVGAGI. The CDR3 is CASSYSGYPTGELFF. In DNA, the CDR3 is TGTGCCAGCAGTTACTCGGGGTATCCCACCGGGGAGCTGTTTTTT.

The CDR3 bases are TGCAGCGTGACTAGCGGGGCTAGCACAGATACGCAGTATTTT. Its protein product is CSVTSGASTDTQYF. The chain recombines TRBV29-1 with TRBJ2-3; 11 bases are a match to TRBD2. The CDR3 length is 14 residues. Germline CDR1 is SQVTM and CDR2 is ANQGSEA. V lost 6 bases, J lost 0 bases, and 2 bases stayed unmatched.

The CDR3 nucleotides are TGCAGTGCTGGGGGCCCCGACTCTGGAAACACCATATATTTT. Amino acids: CSAGGPDSGNTIYF. The genes are TRBV20-1 and TRBJ1-3; a weak D match, TRBD1 (6 bases). V gave up 5 bases and J gave up 0 bases, with 11 bases separating them. This CDR3 is built from 14 residues. The V gene's germline CDR1 is DFQATT and CDR2 SNEGSKA (reference sequence).

This clone is deemed medium-sized. This rearrangement joins TRBV6-2 or TRBV6-3 to TRBJ2-4; D may be TRBD1 (6 bases). Deletions cut 6 bases from V and 4 bases from J, with 13 bases between. CDR1 MNHEY and CDR2 SVGEGT come from the germline V gene. The CDR3 consists of 14 residues. The CDR3 DNA reads as TGTGCCAGCAGACCCGGGACAAAGAAAAACATTCAGTACTTC. Translating gives CASRPGTKKNIQYF.

This clone was seen more than once but under ten times. This chain uses TRBV18 with TRBJ2-7; 9 bases align to TRBD1. V gave up 8 bases and J gave up 3 bases; unmatched junction bases: 14. From germline, CDR1 is KGHSH and CDR2 LQKENI. This CDR3 has 16 residues. The CDR3 loop is CASSSLPGQGNYEQYF. The CDR3 DNA follows: TGTGCCAGCAGCTCTTTACCCGGACAGGGGAACTACGAGCAGTACTTC.

This clone rates as large (0.1 to 1%). This chain connects TRBV11-1 to TRBJ2-2; 9 positions match TRBD1. The V gene end was trimmed by 10 bases and the J gene end by 1 base; junction bases not matched to a gene: 10. Germline-derived CDR1 and CDR2 are SGHAT and FQDESV (reference sequence). The CDR3 loop spans 16 amino acids. CDR3 loop: CAIRLWDRVNTGELFF. In nucleotides, the CDR3 is TGTGCCATCCGCTTGTGGGACAGGGTGAACACCGGGGAGCTGTTTTTT.

The rearrangement joins TRBV7-2 to TRBJ1-1; D unclear. The CDR3 is made up of 13 amino acids. The germline V gene has CDR1 SGHTA and CDR2 FQGNSA. V lost 5 bases and J lost 3, with 10 bases in between. This CDR3 reads CASSPRADTEAFF. CDR3 nucleotides: TGTGCCAGCAGCCCCCGGGCGGACACTGAAGCTTTCTTT.

This clone was picked up a small number of times. V gene TRBV12-3 or TRBV12-4 combines with J gene TRBJ2-1, with TRBD2 matching over 16 bases. V shed 6 bases, J shed 12 bases, and the junction held 17 bases outside the gene matches. CDR3 size: 18 residues. The CDR3 is CASRHQKPGTSGRGWQFF. The CDR3 DNA follows: TGTGCCAGCAGACACCAAAAACCCGGGACTAGCGGGAGGGGTTGGCAGTTCTTC.

This clone was picked up many times. The gene calls are TRBV5-5 and TRBJ2-5; perhaps TRBD1 as D (6 bases). Germline CDR1 reads SGHKS; CDR2 reads YYEKEE (reference sequence). The V end lost 1 base, the J end lost 4 bases, and 11 bases lay between the germline ends. The CDR3 is 14 residues long. As DNA, the CDR3 is TGTGCCAGCAGCTTGTCGGTACAGGGAGAGACCCAGTACTTC. Translation: CASSLSVQGETQYF. Combining the CDR3 with reference TRBV5-5 and TRBJ2-5 gives the whole variable domain DAGVTQSPTHLIKTRGQQVTLRCSPISGHKSVSWYQQVLGQGPQFIFQYYEKEERGRGNFPDRFSARQFPNYSSELNVNALLLGDSALYLCASSLSVQGETQYFGPGTRLLVL.

The sample holds many counts of this clone. V usage is TRBV2 and J usage is TRBJ2-2; D remains ambiguous. Germline V gives CDR1 SNHLY, CDR2 FYNNEI. With 5 bases removed from V and 4 bases from J, the gap between germline ends came to 5 bases. This CDR3 has 12 amino acids. CDR3 sequence reads: CASSPVTGELFF. CDR3 coding DNA: TGTGCCAGCAGTCCAGTCACCGGGGAGCTGTTTTTT.

Points on this clone: A read error may account for a junction end that differs from germline. V is TRBV20-1 and J is TRBJ2-1; 7 bases are a match to TRBD2. Germline loops: CDR1 DFQATT, CDR2 SNEGSKA (reference sequence). The CDR3 runs 16 residues. The CDR3 protein is CSARDQGGSRLNEQFF. CDR3 bases: TGTAGTGCTAGAGACCAGGGAGGGTCGAGGCTGAATGAGCAGTTCTTC.

By sample share, this clone is medium-sized. This sequence joins TRBV5-1 and TRBJ1-3, with TRBD1 identical over 7 bases. From germline, CDR1 is SGHRS and CDR2 YFSETQ. V dropped 0 bases and J dropped 8; count of bases not matched to a gene: 5. CDR3 length equals 14 residues. The CDR3 coding sequence is TGCGCCAGCAGCTTGGAAGGGGGCCGAGACACCATATATTTT. It encodes CASSLEGGRDTIYF.

The V call is TRBV7-9, the J call TRBJ2-3; D call uncertain. The V and J ends lost 7 bases and 1 base respectively, with 9 bases between them. Germline values: CDR1 SEHNR, CDR2 FQNEAQ (reference sequence). The length of the CDR3 is 13 residues. As DNA, the CDR3 is TGTGCCAGCACTAGTCAGGGCACAGATACGCAGTATTTT. It specifies CASTSQGTDTQYF.

This clone is medium-sized by share. The chain employs TRBV4-3 and TRBJ2-1; 8 bases are shared with TRBD1. The V gene's germline CDR1 is LGHNA and CDR2 YSLEER. The trim removed 0 bases at V and 10 bases at J, leaving 5 bases unmatched. There are 14 residues in the CDR3. This CDR3 is CASSQETDRGEQFF. The CDR3 DNA reads TGCGCCAGCAGCCAAGAGACCGACAGGGGAGAGCAGTTCTTC.

The table lists this clone with many counts. The chain employs TRBV19 and TRBJ1-6; D gene uncertain. V was cut by 5 bases and J by 6 bases, with 20 bases left in between. Looked up from germline, CDR1 is LNHDA and CDR2 is SQIVND (reference sequence). The CDR3 covers 17 residues. The CDR3 sequence is CASSPRTPGSSNSPLHF. The CDR3 nucleotides are TGTGCCAGTAGTCCACGTACACCGGGATCAAGTAATTCACCCCTCCACTTT.

The chain has TRBV30 and TRBJ1-2; D call uncertain. Per germline, CDR1 GTSNPN and CDR2 SVGIG (reference sequence). Between the trimmed V and J ends, which lost 3 bases and 6 bases, there was a span of 14 bases. The CDR3 totals 13 residues. CDR3 DNA sequence: TGTGCCTGGAGAACCTCCTCTAAGGATGGCTACACCTTC. Its translation: CAWRTSSKDGYTF.

This clone appeared many times. The chain is built from TRBV2 and TRBJ1-6, with D possibly being TRBD1 (6 bases). The CDR3 has 16 residues. Germline V gives CDR1 SNHLY, CDR2 FYNNEI. V lost 6 bases to trimming and J lost 5 bases, with 17 bases between them. CDR3: CASRGTQTVHNSPLHF. Written as DNA, the CDR3 is TGTGCCAGCAGGGGGACACAGACAGTTCATAATTCACCCCTCCACTTT.

This clone was detected ten times or more. The rearrangement uses TRBV6-5 and TRBJ1-1; the D is unclear. Germline lookup yields CDR1 MNHEY and CDR2 SVGAGI. The germline V and J ends were trimmed by 2 bases and 0 bases, with 13 bases remaining between them. The CDR3 runs 16 residues. CDR3 residues: CASSYGSGTLNTEAFF. CDR3 bases: TGTGCCAGCAGTTACGGGTCCGGCACCTTGAACACTGAAGCTTTCTTT.

By sample fraction, this clone is medium-sized. This sequence joins TRBV11-1 and TRBJ1-4; maybe TRBD1 (5 bases). Germline V gives CDR1 SGHAT, CDR2 FQDESV (reference sequence). This CDR3 contains 14 residues. The ends were cut back, 4 bases at V and 5 bases at J, with 11 bases in the middle. The CDR3 here is CASSSGAGNEKLFF. CDR3 in DNA: TGTGCCAGCAGCTCCGGGGCGGGGAATGAAAAACTGTTTTTT.

This chain connects TRBV2 to TRBJ2-7, with D unclear. V lost 1 base and J lost 4, with 2 bases in between. Germline V gives CDR1 SNHLY, CDR2 FYNNEI. This CDR3 region has 11 residues. CDR3 sequence (DNA): TGTGCCAGCAGTGAAGGGTACGAGCAGTACTTC. The encoded protein is CASSEGYEQYF.

For this clone: Germline and junction disagree at one end, which may indicate a read error. The chain has TRBV19 and TRBJ1-1; D ambiguous. Germline CDR1 reads LNHDA; CDR2 reads SQIVND (reference sequence). This CDR3 is built from 14 residues. DNA for the CDR3: TGTGCCAGTAGTATTTCTACCGGGTGCACTGAGGCTTTATTT. Protein sequence: CASSISTGCTEALF.

This clone ranks as medium-sized. The rearrangement joins TRBV27 to TRBJ1-1; D ambiguous. This CDR3 has 13 residues. With 1 base removed from V and 1 base from J, the gap between germline ends came to 4 bases. Germline assignment: CDR1 MNHEY and CDR2 SMNVEV (reference sequence). Here the CDR3 reads CASSLLGNTEAFF. In nucleotides, the CDR3 is TGTGCCAGCAGTTTATTGGGGAACACTGAAGCTTTCTTT.

The V call is TRBV28, the J call TRBJ2-7; D remains ambiguous. Germline values: CDR1 MDHEN, CDR2 SYDVKM. CDR3 length: 12 amino acids. Trimming took 5 bases from V and 5 from J, leaving 10 bases between them. CDR3 sequence: CASSQPIDEQYF. In nucleotides, the CDR3 is TGTGCCAGCAGTCAGCCGATAGACGAGCAGTACTTC.

This clone has a count of ten or more. The chain has TRBV7-8 and TRBJ2-5; 9 positions match TRBD2. The CDR3 covers 14 residues. V lost 2 bases, J lost 4 bases, and 2 bases stayed unmatched. The germline V gene has CDR1 SGHVS and CDR2 FQNEAQ. Here the CDR3 reads CASSLLAGPETQYF. In DNA, the CDR3 is TGTGCCAGCAGCTTACTAGCGGGGCCAGAGACCCAGTACTTC.

This clone was seen repeatedly, ten times or more. The chain uses TRBV6-1 and TRBJ2-4; 8 bases are shared with TRBD1. The CDR3 runs 14 residues. Germline V gene lookup returns CDR1 MNHNS and CDR2 SASEGT. V was clipped by 6 bases and J by 4 bases; unmatched bases: 5. The CDR3 DNA sequence: TGTGCCAGCAGGGGGACAGGAGGGAAAAACATTCAGTACTTC. Translation: CASRGTGGKNIQYF.

The genes are TRBV6-1 and TRBJ2-7; perhaps TRBD1 as D (6 bases). V lost 8 bases and J lost 3, with 17 bases in between. The CDR3 is 14 amino acids. The germline CDR1 and CDR2 sequences are MNHNS and SASEGT. In DNA form, the CDR3 reads TGTGCCAGCTTTGGACAGCCATTTTTCTACGAGCAGTACTTC. It translates to CASFGQPFFYEQYF.

Comment on this clone: One junction end does not reproduce the germline sequence, and a read error may be involved. This chain links TRBV4-1 with TRBJ2-1; maybe TRBD1 (5 bases). The CDR3 runs to 13 residues. The germline V gene has CDR1 MGHRA and CDR2 YSYEKL. In DNA form, the CDR3 reads TGCGCCAGCAGCATAAGGGGTTACAAGGTGCAGCTCTTC. Its translation: CASSIRGYKVQLF.